A selection of T cell receptor beta chains follows, all from one sample in a study of cytomegalovirus exposure and HLA in healthy donors. The table came from immunoSEQ multiplex PCR; TCRdb's copy has only in-frame clones and leaves some out. The data contain under 200,000 clones, about 88% of them singletons. Sample: PBMCs. Source of these receptors: a woman in her late teens or twenties in good health and CMV-seronegative. The CDR3 runs from the conserved cysteine through the conserved F or W. Fields, in order: V gene, J gene, clone size, D gene, CDR3 DNA, CDR3 protein. D genes are given only for firm matches. Expanded clones get a size class; other rows say once, few or many, or leave the size out.

>TRBV29-1|TRBJ2-2|.|TRBD1
TGCAGCGTTGTGGCAGGGGGATCTGGGGAGCTGTTTTTT
CSVVAGGSGELFF
>TRBV5-1|TRBJ1-5|.|.
TGCGCCAGCAGCTTGGGCGGGGGAAGAGGGAATCAGCCCCAGCATTTT
CASSLGGGRGNQPQHF
>TRBV5-4|TRBJ1-5|.|.
TGTGCCAGCAGCTCGCTGCCTGGAGGCGATAGCAATCAGCCCCAGCATTTT
CASSSLPGGDSNQPQHF
>TRBV4-2|TRBJ1-4|.|.
TGTGCCAGCAGCCCACAAGGCTATTTCCTTTTCACGGGGGAAGCTAATGAAAAACTGTTTTTT
CASSPQGYFLFTGEANEKLFF
>TRBV6-1|TRBJ2-4|.|.
TGTGCCTGCTTAAATGGGGCAGGCAAAAACATTCAGTACTTC
CACLNGAGKNIQYF
>TRBV4-3|TRBJ2-3|.|.
TGCGCCAGCAGCCAAGACGGAGGGGGCTATACGCAGTATTTT
CASSQDGGGYTQYF
>TRBV9|TRBJ2-3|.|.
TGTGCCAGCAGCATCGTCTCCACAGATACGCAGTATTTT
CASSIVSTDTQYF
>TRBV5-1|TRBJ2-5|.|TRBD2
TGCGCCAGCAGCCACTTAGCGGGGCTAGAGACCCAGTACTTC
CASSHLAGLETQYF
>TRBV29-1|TRBJ1-1|once|TRBD1
TGCAGCGCGGGACAGCTGAACACTGAAGCTTTCTTT
CSAGQLNTEAFF
>TRBV7-9|TRBJ1-6|.|TRBD1
TGTGCCAGCAGCCCCGGACAGGGTAATTCACCCCTCCACTTT
CASSPGQGNSPLHF
>TRBV4-1|TRBJ1-2|few|.
TGCGCCAGCAGCCAAGATCCCCAGGCCGGCTATGGCTACACCTTC
CASSQDPQAGYGYTF
>TRBV9|TRBJ2-3|few|.
TGTGCCAGCAGCGTAGATCAGGCAGATACGCAGTATTTT
CASSVDQADTQYF
>TRBV10-3|TRBJ2-7|once|TRBD1
TGTGCCATCACCATTGGACAGGGCTACGAGCAGTACTTC
CAITIGQGYEQYF
>TRBV18|TRBJ1-5|few|.
TGTGCCAGCTCACCACAGCAGGCTGAGCAGCCCCAGCATTTT
CASSPQQAEQPQHF
>TRBV1|TRBJ2-1|.|.
TGCACCAGTTCCCCGACTAGCGCCCCTAAGAATGAGCAGTTCTTC
CTSSPTSAPKNEQFF
>TRBV10-1|TRBJ2-7|once|TRBD1
TGCGCCAGCAGCGCCGGGACAGGGGGTGTTGAGCAGTACTTC
CASSAGTGGVEQYF
>TRBV11-3|TRBJ2-5|.|.
TGTGCCAGCAGCTCGAGGTCCCAAGAGACCCAGTACTTC
CASSSRSQETQYF
>TRBV19|TRBJ2-5|.|.
TGTGCCAGTAGGACGACTGAACAAGAGACCCAGTACTTC
CASRTTEQETQYF
>TRBV10-3|TRBJ1-2|.|.
TGTGCCATCGCTCTACGGGGGGCATTAGCTAACTATGGCTACACCTTC
CAIALRGALANYGYTF
>TRBV5-6|TRBJ2-2|once|TRBD1
TGTGCCAGCAGCGGTCCCACTGGACAGGCCGTCACCGGGGAGCTGTTTTTT
CASSGPTGQAVTGELFF
>TRBV29-1|TRBJ1-1|.|.
TGCAGCGTTGAATCAACTAGGGACACTGAAGCTTTCTTT
CSVESTRDTEAFF
>TRBV7-2|TRBJ1-4|once|.
TGTGCCAGCAGACCTAACCGACTACCAGATAATGAAAAACTGTTTTTT
CASRPNRLPDNEKLFF
>TRBV27|TRBJ1-1|once|.
.
CASSLGTGHLEAFF
>TRBV4-1|TRBJ2-3|.|.
TGCGCCAGCAGCCAAGATCGCGGGACAGTGGAGTATTTT
CASSQDRGTVEYF
>TRBV11-3|TRBJ1-2|few|TRBD1
TGTGCCAGCAGCACCGACAGGGGTCATGGCTACACCTTC
CASSTDRGHGYTF
>TRBV7-8|TRBJ1-3|.|.
TGTGCCAGCAGCCTAACGGGACACCTTACTATAGGTGGAAACACCATATATTTT
CASSLTGHLTIGGNTIYF
>TRBV19|TRBJ1-5|.|.
TGTGCCAGTAGTCCACGTCACGTAGGGGACAATCAGCCCCAGCATTTT
CASSPRHVGDNQPQHF
>TRBV6-6|TRBJ2-2|.|.
TGTGCCAGCAGCCCCTATCCGAACACCGGGGAGCTGTTTTTT
CASSPYPNTGELFF
>TRBV5-1|TRBJ2-5|.|.
TGCGCCAGCAGCCCGGGCGGGGGCGGCGAGACCCAGTACTTC
CASSPGGGGETQYF
>TRBV6-4|TRBJ1-1|few|.
TGTGCCAGCAAGATCCAGGAGAGGGACACTGAAGCTTTCTTT
CASKIQERDTEAFF
>TRBV6-5|TRBJ2-5|.|TRBD1
TGTGCCAGCAGACCCACAGGGGATCCTAGAGGGGCCCAGTACTTC
CASRPTGDPRGAQYF
>TRBV5-4|TRBJ2-3|.|TRBD2
TGTGCCAGCAGCTGGACTAGCGGGGGAGCAGATACGCAGTATTTT
CASSWTSGGADTQYF
>TRBV14|TRBJ2-2|.|.
TGTGCCAGCAGCCGGGACTTCAACACCGGGGAGCTGTTTTTT
CASSRDFNTGELFF
>TRBV6-5|TRBJ1-5|.|.
TGTGCCAGCAGTTCGAAACAGGGCAATCAGCCCCAGCATTTT
CASSSKQGNQPQHF
>TRBV6-5|TRBJ2-2|few|.
TGTGCCAGCAGTTACGGGGACACCGCCACCGGGGAGCTGTTTTTT
CASSYGDTATGELFF
>TRBV6-5|TRBJ2-7|few|.
TGTGCCAGCAGTGGGGCACGCTTCGAGCAGTACTTC
CASSGARFEQYF
>TRBV5-1|TRBJ2-7|few|.
TGCGCCAGCAGGTCAGGGGTAGGCGAGCAGTACTTC
CASRSGVGEQYF
>TRBV29-1|TRBJ1-1|many|TRBD1
TGCAGCGTGACAGGGTACACCCAGAACACTGAAGCTTTCTTT
CSVTGYTQNTEAFF
>TRBV13|TRBJ1-3|.|.
TGTGCCAGCAGCTTACCCCAGGGGTATGGAAACACCATATATTTT
CASSLPQGYGNTIYF
>TRBV7-9|TRBJ2-5|.|TRBD1
TGTGCCAGCAGCTTCCCCGGACAGGGGTCGGAGACCCAGTACTTC
CASSFPGQGSETQYF
>TRBV2|TRBJ2-3|.|.
TGTGCCAGCAGTGTGGAGAACCTTCGCACAGATACGCAGTATTTT
CASSVENLRTDTQYF